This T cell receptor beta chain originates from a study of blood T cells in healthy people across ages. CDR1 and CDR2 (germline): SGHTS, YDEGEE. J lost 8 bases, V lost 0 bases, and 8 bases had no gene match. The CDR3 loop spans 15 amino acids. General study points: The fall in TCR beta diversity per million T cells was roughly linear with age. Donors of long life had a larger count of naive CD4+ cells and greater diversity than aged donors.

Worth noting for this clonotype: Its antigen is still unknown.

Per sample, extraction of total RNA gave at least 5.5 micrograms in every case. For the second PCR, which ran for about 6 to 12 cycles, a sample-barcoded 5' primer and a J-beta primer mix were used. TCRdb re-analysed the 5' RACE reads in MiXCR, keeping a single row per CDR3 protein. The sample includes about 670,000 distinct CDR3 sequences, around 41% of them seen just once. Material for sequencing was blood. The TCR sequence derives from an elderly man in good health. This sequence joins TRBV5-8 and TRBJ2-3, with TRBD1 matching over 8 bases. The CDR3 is CASSLDRGVIGTQYF. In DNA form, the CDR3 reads TGTGCCAGCAGCTTGGACAGGGGGGTGATTGGTACGCAGTATTTT. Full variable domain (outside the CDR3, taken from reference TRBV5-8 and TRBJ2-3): EAGVTQSPTHLIKTRGQQATLRCSPISGHTSVYWYQQALGLGLQFLLWYDEGEERNRGNFPPRFSGRQFPNYSSELNVNALELEDSALYLCASSLDRGVIGTQYFGPGTRLTVL.